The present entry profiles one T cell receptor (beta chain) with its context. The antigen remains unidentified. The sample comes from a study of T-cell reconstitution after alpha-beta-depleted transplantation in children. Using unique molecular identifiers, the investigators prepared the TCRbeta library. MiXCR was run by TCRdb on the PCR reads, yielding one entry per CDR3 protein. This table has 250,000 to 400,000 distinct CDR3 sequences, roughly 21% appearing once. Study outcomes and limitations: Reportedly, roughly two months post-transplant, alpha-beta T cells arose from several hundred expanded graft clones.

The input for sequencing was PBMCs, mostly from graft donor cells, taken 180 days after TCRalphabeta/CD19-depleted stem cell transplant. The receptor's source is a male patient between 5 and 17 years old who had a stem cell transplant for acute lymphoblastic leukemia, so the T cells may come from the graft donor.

CDR3 nucleotide sequence: TGTGCCAGCAGTTACAGACAGGGGCGACCCTACGAGCAGTACTTC. Translating it yields CASSYRQGRPYEQYF. The chain is built from TRBV27 and TRBJ2-7, with TRBD1 matching 8 bases. This CDR3 is built from 15 residues. In germline, CDR1 is MNHEY, CDR2 SMNVEV (reference sequence). V lost 4 bases, J lost 2 bases, and 7 bases stayed unmatched.